The entry below gives a single T cell receptor beta chain sequence along with its context. Generated by immunoSEQ multiplex PCR, the TCRdb table keeps only in-frame clones and is missing some. The data contain about 98,000 clones, roughly 80% of them singletons. These data belong to a study of blood T cell repertoires in COVID-19. The V end was cut by 0 bases, the J end by 6 bases, with 15 bases between. The CDR3 spans 15 residues. The V gene's germline CDR1 is SGHDT and CDR2 YYEEEE. This clonotype originated in a woman at least 80 years old with acute or convalescent COVID-19. This rearrangement joins TRBV5-6 to TRBJ1-1; D ambiguous. The sequenced material came from peripheral blood. CDR3 in amino acids: CASSLDHNRIPEAFF. The CDR3 bases are TGTGCCAGCAGCTTGGATCACAACAGAATACCTGAAGCTTTCTTT.